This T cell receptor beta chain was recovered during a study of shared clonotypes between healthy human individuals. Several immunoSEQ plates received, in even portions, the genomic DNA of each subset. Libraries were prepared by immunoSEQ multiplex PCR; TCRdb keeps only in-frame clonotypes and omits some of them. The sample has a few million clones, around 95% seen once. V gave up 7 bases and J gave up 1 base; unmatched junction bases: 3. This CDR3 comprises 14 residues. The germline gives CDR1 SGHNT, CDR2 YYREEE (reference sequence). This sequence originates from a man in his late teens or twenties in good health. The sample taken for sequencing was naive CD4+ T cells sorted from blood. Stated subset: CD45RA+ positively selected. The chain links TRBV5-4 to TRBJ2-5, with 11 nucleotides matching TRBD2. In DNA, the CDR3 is TGTGCCAGCCGTAGCGGGGGGGGCCAAGAGACCCAGTACTTC. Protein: CASRSGGGQETQYF.